A selection of T cell receptor beta chains follows, all from one sample in a study of lymphopenia after photon versus proton radiotherapy. TCRdb keeps only in-frame clones here, not all; method: immunoSEQ multiplex PCR. The sample lists 30,000 to 45,000 clones; roughly 90% were seen once. The sequenced sample was peripheral blood, obtained from a patient treated with photon-based radiotherapy. Every receptor here comes from a man between 60 and 75 years old with cholangiocarcinoma. The CDR3 runs from the conserved cysteine through the conserved F or W. The order of the fields is clone size, J gene, V gene, D gene, CDR3 DNA, CDR3 protein. D genes are given only for firm matches. Rows may omit the clone size; those that give it use once, few, many or a size class.

size: .
J: TRBJ1-6
V: TRBV27
D: TRBD1
DNA: TGTGCCAGCAGTTTAGGACAGGACAATTCACCCCTCCACTTT
CDR3: CASSLGQDNSPLHF

size: .
J: TRBJ2-5
V: TRBV7-8
D: TRBD1
DNA: TGTGCCAGCAGCCGGCAGGGGGCGACCAACCAGGGGCGTCAAGAGACCCAGTACTTC
CDR3: CASSRQGATNQGRQETQYF

size: .
J: TRBJ1-3
V: TRBV28
D: .
DNA: TGTGCCAGCAGTTTACAGGACACCATATATTTT
CDR3: CASSLQDTIYF

size: .
J: TRBJ1-1
V: TRBV28
D: .
DNA: TGTGCCAGCAGTTTATTCGGAGAGATGAACACTGAAGCTTTCTTT
CDR3: CASSLFGEMNTEAFF

size: .
J: TRBJ1-3
V: TRBV28
D: TRBD1
DNA: TGTGCCACCGCCAACAGGGGCCACTCTGGAAACACCATATATTTT
CDR3: CATANRGHSGNTIYF

size: .
J: TRBJ2-1
V: TRBV6-4
D: .
DNA: TGTGCCAGCAGTGACTTTGGACTTGCTACGAATGAGCAGTTCTTC
CDR3: CASSDFGLATNEQFF

size: .
J: TRBJ2-3
V: TRBV5-1
D: .
DNA: TGCGCCAGCAGCGGCCGGGGCGAGACAGATACGCAGTATTTT
CDR3: CASSGRGETDTQYF

size: .
J: TRBJ2-5
V: TRBV5-1
D: TRBD1
DNA: TGCGCCAGCAGCCAGGGGGCCGGGGTGGAGACCCAGTACTTC
CDR3: CASSQGAGVETQYF

size: once
J: TRBJ1-3
V: TRBV4-1
D: TRBD1
DNA: TGCGCCAGCAGCCCGACCCAGCAGGGGGCACCTGGAAACACCATATATTTT
CDR3: CASSPTQQGAPGNTIYF

size: .
J: TRBJ1-1
V: TRBV15
D: .
DNA: TGTGCCACCAGCAGAGATCTGAACACTGAAGCTTTCTTT
CDR3: CATSRDLNTEAFF

size: .
J: TRBJ1-2
V: TRBV7-9
D: .
DNA: TGTGCCAGCAGTTTGGGGGGCAGCTATGGCTACACCTTC
CDR3: CASSLGGSYGYTF

size: .
J: TRBJ2-1
V: TRBV5-1
D: .
DNA: TGCGCCAGCAGCTCAATCGGGCAGGGGATGGGCAATGAGCAGTTCTTC
CDR3: CASSSIGQGMGNEQFF

size: .
J: TRBJ2-3
V: TRBV6-5
D: TRBD2
DNA: TGTGCCAGCAGTTACTCGGGAGGGTTGACGGATACGCAGTATTTT
CDR3: CASSYSGGLTDTQYF

size: .
J: TRBJ2-5
V: TRBV11-3
D: TRBD2
DNA: TGTGCCAGCAGCCCGGGCCTTAGGGGAGGGGAGACCCAGTACTTC
CDR3: CASSPGLRGGETQYF

size: .
J: TRBJ1-6
V: TRBV7-2
D: TRBD1
DNA: TGTGCCAGCACCGACAGGGGGCCCAATTCACCCCTCCACTTT
CDR3: CASTDRGPNSPLHF

size: few
J: TRBJ1-4
V: TRBV9
D: .
DNA: TGTGCCAGCAGCGTAGGACAGATGAATGAAAAACTGTTTTTT
CDR3: CASSVGQMNEKLFF

size: .
J: TRBJ2-3
V: TRBV7-2
D: TRBD2
DNA: TGTGCCAGTTCGCCTAGCGGGAGAACAGATACGCAGTATTTT
CDR3: CASSPSGRTDTQYF

size: .
J: TRBJ1-4
V: TRBV28
D: .
DNA: TGTGCCAGCTGGGGTAATGAAAAAGTGTTTTTT
CDR3: CASWGNEKVFF

size: .
J: TRBJ2-1
V: TRBV7-3
D: .
DNA: TGTGCCAGCAGCCTCATCTGGCACAATGAGCAGTTCTTC
CDR3: CASSLIWHNEQFF

size: .
J: TRBJ1-4
V: TRBV7-2
D: .
DNA: TGTGCCAGCAGCCCCTCCTCAGGGATTAATGAAAAACTGTTTTTT
CDR3: CASSPSSGINEKLFF

size: .
J: TRBJ2-7
V: TRBV14
D: .
DNA: TGTGCCAGCAGCCAAGATCCCAACCGCGTGACCTACGAGCAGTACTTC
CDR3: CASSQDPNRVTYEQYF

size: .
J: TRBJ1-2
V: TRBV19
D: .
DNA: TGTGCCAGTAGTCCAGACCCGATCGTCCAGAGGTATGGCTACACCTTC
CDR3: CASSPDPIVQRYGYTF

size: .
J: TRBJ2-1
V: TRBV10-3
D: TRBD1
DNA: TGTGCCATCAGTGAGTTGATCCCGGGACAGGGCTCTGAGCAGTTCTTC
CDR3: CAISELIPGQGSEQFF

size: .
J: TRBJ2-7
V: TRBV27
D: TRBD1
DNA: TGTGCCAGCAGTTCCACCCCGGGACAGGGAACCGAGCAGTACTTC
CDR3: CASSSTPGQGTEQYF

size: once
J: TRBJ1-4
V: TRBV4-1
D: TRBD1
DNA: TGCGCCAGCAGTCAGGGGGCCTTTAATGAAAAACTGTTTTTT
CDR3: CASSQGAFNEKLFF

size: .
J: TRBJ1-4
V: TRBV18
D: TRBD1
DNA: TGTGCCAGCTCACCCTCCGGGACAGGGGATGAAAAACTGTTTTTT
CDR3: CASSPSGTGDEKLFF

size: once
J: TRBJ1-4
V: TRBV21-1
D: .
DNA: TGTCGCCGGGGGAAACTGTTTTTT
CDR3: CRRGKLFF

size: .
J: TRBJ1-4
V: TRBV18
D: .
DNA: TGTGCCAGCTCACCATCGAGACAGAATGAAAAACTGTTTTTT
CDR3: CASSPSRQNEKLFF

size: .
J: TRBJ2-6
V: TRBV4-1
D: TRBD1
DNA: TGCGCCAGCAGCCGCGGCGGGCAGGGGGCGCCTGGGGCCAACGTCCTGACTTTC
CDR3: CASSRGGQGAPGANVLTF

size: .
J: TRBJ1-1
V: TRBV7-2
D: .
DNA: TGTGCCAGCAGCTCATTGGGACACGAGAACACTGAAGCTTTCTTT
CDR3: CASSSLGHENTEAFF

size: .
J: TRBJ2-1
V: TRBV5-1
D: TRBD2
DNA: TGCGCCAGCAGCACCGGACTAGCGGGAGCCAATGAGCAGTTCTTC
CDR3: CASSTGLAGANEQFF

size: .
J: TRBJ2-5
V: TRBV27
D: TRBD2
DNA: TGTGCCAGCTCCAAAAGCTCGACGGGGGGACAAGAGACCCAGTACTTC
CDR3: CASSKSSTGGQETQYF

size: .
J: TRBJ2-5
V: TRBV19
D: .
DNA: TGTGCCAGTAGTGCAGGAGGGACTCCGTACCAAGAGACCCAGTACTTC
CDR3: CASSAGGTPYQETQYF

size: .
J: TRBJ2-3
V: TRBV6-5
D: .
DNA: TGTGCCAGCAGTTACTCAGGGGGCACAGATACGCAGTATTTT
CDR3: CASSYSGGTDTQYF

size: once
J: TRBJ1-1
V: TRBV5-1
D: .
DNA: TGCGCCAGCAGCGATCAGGGGAACACTGAAGCTTTCTTT
CDR3: CASSDQGNTEAFF

size: .
J: TRBJ2-3
V: TRBV7-3
D: .
DNA: TGTGCCAGCAGCTATGGGACTGTCACAGATACGCAGTATTTT
CDR3: CASSYGTVTDTQYF

size: .
J: TRBJ2-7
V: TRBV6-4
D: .
DNA: TGTGCCAACGTGACTGAGGAGCAGTACTTC
CDR3: CANVTEEQYF

size: .
J: TRBJ1-1
V: TRBV7-3
D: .
DNA: TGTGCCAGCAGCTTAGGTCCAGACACTGAAGCTTTCTTT
CDR3: CASSLGPDTEAFF

size: .
J: TRBJ1-2
V: TRBV19
D: .
DNA: TGTGCCAGTAGGGAGACAGGTACCTATGGCTACACCTTC
CDR3: CASRETGTYGYTF

size: .
J: TRBJ1-2
V: TRBV28
D: TRBD1
DNA: TGTGCCAGCTCTCAACCGGGACAGGGACCCCCCTATGGCTACACCTTC
CDR3: CASSQPGQGPPYGYTF

size: .
J: TRBJ2-3
V: TRBV4-1
D: .
DNA: TGCGCCAGCAGCCAAGGAGGGGTGCTCACAGATACGCAGTATTTT
CDR3: CASSQGGVLTDTQYF